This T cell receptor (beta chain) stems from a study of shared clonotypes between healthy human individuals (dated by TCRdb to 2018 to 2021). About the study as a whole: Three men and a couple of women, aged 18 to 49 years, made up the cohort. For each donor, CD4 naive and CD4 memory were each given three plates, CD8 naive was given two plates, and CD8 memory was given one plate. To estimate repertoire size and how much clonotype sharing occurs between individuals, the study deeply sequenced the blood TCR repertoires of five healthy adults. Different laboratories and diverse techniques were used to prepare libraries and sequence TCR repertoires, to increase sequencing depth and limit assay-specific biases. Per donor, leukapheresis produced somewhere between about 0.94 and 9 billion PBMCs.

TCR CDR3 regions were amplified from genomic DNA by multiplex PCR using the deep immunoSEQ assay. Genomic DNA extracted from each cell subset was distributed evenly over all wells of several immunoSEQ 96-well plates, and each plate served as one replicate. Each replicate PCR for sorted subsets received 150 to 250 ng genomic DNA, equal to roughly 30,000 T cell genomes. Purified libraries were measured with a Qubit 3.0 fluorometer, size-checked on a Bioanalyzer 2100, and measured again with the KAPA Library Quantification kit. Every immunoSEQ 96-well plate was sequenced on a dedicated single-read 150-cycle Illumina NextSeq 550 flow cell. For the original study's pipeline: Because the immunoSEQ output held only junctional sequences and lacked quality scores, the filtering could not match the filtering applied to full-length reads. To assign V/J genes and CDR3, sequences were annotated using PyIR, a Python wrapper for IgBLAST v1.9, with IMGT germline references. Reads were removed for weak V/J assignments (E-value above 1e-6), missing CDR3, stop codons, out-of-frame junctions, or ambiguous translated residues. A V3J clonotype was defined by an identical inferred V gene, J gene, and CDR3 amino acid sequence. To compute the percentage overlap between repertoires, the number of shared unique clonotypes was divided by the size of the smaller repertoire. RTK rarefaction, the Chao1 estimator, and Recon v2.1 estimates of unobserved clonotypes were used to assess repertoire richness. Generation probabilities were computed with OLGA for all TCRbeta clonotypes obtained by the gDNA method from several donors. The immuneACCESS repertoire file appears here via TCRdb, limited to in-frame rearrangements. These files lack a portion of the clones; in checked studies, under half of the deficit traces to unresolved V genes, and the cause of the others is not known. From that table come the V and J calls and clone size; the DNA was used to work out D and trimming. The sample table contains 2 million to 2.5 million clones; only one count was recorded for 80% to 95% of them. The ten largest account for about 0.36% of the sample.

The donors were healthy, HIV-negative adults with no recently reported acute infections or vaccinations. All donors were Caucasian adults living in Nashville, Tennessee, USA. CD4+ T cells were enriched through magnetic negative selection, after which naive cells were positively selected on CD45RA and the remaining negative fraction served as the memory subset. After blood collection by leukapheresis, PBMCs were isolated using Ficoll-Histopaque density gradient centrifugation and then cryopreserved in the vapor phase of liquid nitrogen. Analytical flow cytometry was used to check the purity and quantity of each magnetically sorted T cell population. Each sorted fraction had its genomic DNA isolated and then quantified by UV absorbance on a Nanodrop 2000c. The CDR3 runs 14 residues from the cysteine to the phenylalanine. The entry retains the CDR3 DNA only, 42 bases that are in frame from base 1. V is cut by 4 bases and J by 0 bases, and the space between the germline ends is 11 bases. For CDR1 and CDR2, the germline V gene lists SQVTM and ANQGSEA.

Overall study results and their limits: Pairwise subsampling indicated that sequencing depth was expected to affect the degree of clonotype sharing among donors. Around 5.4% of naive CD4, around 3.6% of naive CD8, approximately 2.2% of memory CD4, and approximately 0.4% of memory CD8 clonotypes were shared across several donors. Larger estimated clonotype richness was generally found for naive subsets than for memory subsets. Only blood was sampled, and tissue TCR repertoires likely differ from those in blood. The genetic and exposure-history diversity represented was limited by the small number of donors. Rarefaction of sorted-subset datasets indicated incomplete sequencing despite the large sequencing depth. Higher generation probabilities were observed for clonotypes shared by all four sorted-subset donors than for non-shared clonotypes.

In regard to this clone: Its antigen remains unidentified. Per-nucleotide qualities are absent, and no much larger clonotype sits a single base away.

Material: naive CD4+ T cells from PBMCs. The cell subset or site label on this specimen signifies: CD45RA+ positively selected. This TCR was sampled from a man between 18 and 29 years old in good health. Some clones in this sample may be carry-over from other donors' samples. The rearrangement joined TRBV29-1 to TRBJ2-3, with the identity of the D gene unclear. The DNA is TGCAGCGTTGGGTTTGGCCCTAGCACAGATACGCAGTATTTT. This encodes CSVGFGPSTDTQYF.